A selection of T cell receptor beta chains follows, all from one sample in a study of T cells in localized non-small cell lung cancer. TCRdb keeps only in-frame clones here, not all; method: immunoSEQ multiplex PCR. The sample carries just under 20,000 clones, around nine tenths recorded once. Specimen: peripheral blood, collected before any cancer treatment. The source is a man aged 35-75 years with stage I lung adenocarcinoma. Both conserved end residues are part of each CDR3. The D gene is left open where the match is weak. Part of the rows lack a size; the others show once, few, many or a class for expanded clones.

NA,NA,TRBV2,TRBJ2-7,TGTGCCAGCAATAGTCGATACGGGGTCGGCGAGCAGTACTTC,CASNSRYGVGEQYF
NA,NA,TRBV11-2,TRBJ2-7,TGTGCCAGCAGCTTAGCTGGCAGACCCTACGAGCAGTACTTC,CASSLAGRPYEQYF
NA,NA,TRBV18,TRBJ1-2,TGTGCCAGCTCAGGGGCGCACACCAACTATGGCTACACCTTC,CASSGAHTNYGYTF
NA,NA,TRBV27,TRBJ1-3,TGTGCCAGCAGTTTCGGTCCAGCCTCAGGAAACACCATATATTTT,CASSFGPASGNTIYF
TRBD2,NA,TRBV5-1,TRBJ2-1,TGCGCCAGCAGCTTGGATGGCGGGAGGGTTAACAATGAGCAGTTCTTC,CASSLDGGRVNNEQFF
NA,NA,TRBV6-5,TRBJ1-1,TGTGCCAGCAGTTACTCGAGGGGACTTTTAAACACTGAAGCTTTCTTT,CASSYSRGLLNTEAFF
NA,NA,TRBV18,TRBJ2-1,TGTGCCAGCTCGCTTCAACGGGCGAACAATGAGCAGTTCTTC,CASSLQRANNEQFF
TRBD1,NA,TRBV5-1,TRBJ2-1,TGCGCCAGCAGCCCCATGGACAGGGTCTACAATGAGCAGTTCTTC,CASSPMDRVYNEQFF
TRBD2,NA,TRBV7-2,TRBJ2-3,TGTGCCAGTGCCCTTGGAGCGGGGGCCCGCACAGATACGCAGTATTTT,CASALGAGARTDTQYF
NA,NA,TRBV5-8,TRBJ1-2,TGTGCCAGCAGCTTGGGTGGTCAGGGTTATGGCTACACCTTC,CASSLGGQGYGYTF
TRBD2,NA,TRBV7-8,TRBJ2-3,TGTGCCAGCAGCCCATTCTCAGCGGGAGGATCAGATACGCAGTATTTT,CASSPFSAGGSDTQYF
TRBD1,NA,TRBV5-8,TRBJ1-6,TGTGCCAGCAGCTTTCCCAGGGGGACCTCCTATAATTCACCCCTCCACTTT,CASSFPRGTSYNSPLHF
TRBD2,NA,TRBV18,TRBJ2-7,TGTGCCAGCTCTGGGGAGGGACTACTCTACGAGCAGTACTTC,CASSGEGLLYEQYF
NA,NA,TRBV6-4,TRBJ2-1,TGTGCCAGCAGTGACCAGCTATACAATGAGCAGTTCTTC,CASSDQLYNEQFF
NA,NA,TRBV19,TRBJ1-1,TGTGCCAGTTCGAAGGGCGCCACTGAAGCTTTCTTT,CASSKGATEAFF
TRBD2,NA,TRBV2,TRBJ2-3,TGTGCCAGCAGTGTTTGGCGGGAGCCAGATACGCAGTATTTT,CASSVWREPDTQYF
TRBD2,NA,TRBV7-6,TRBJ2-3,TGTGCCAGCAGCTTATCTAGCGGGGGGGCAGGAGATACGCAGTATTTT,CASSLSSGGAGDTQYF
NA,NA,TRBV7-2,TRBJ2-1,TGTGCCAGCAGCCTACGTTCCTACAATGAGCAGTTCTTC,CASSLRSYNEQFF
TRBD2,NA,TRBV12-5,TRBJ2-5,TGTGCTAGTGGTTCCCGTGGCGGAGGGAGGGGACTTGAGACCCAGTACTTC,CASGSRGGGRGLETQYF
NA,NA,TRBV14,TRBJ2-7,TGTGCCAGCAGCTGGGGGGACAGCTCCTACGAGCAGTACTTC,CASSWGDSSYEQYF
NA,NA,TRBV18,TRBJ2-3,TGTGCCAGCTCACATATGGCAGATACGCAGTATTTT,CASSHMADTQYF
NA,NA,TRBV9,TRBJ2-6,TGTGCCAGCAGCGTAGGCAGGGCTTCCTCTGGGGCCAACGTCCTGACTTTC,CASSVGRASSGANVLTF
NA,NA,TRBV15,TRBJ2-5,TGTGCCACCAGCAGTCCCCGGGAGACCCAGTACTTC,CATSSPRETQYF
TRBD1,NA,TRBV28,TRBJ1-5,TGTGCCAGCAGAAAACAGGGGGCGAGTAGCAATCAGCCCCAGCATTTT,CASRKQGASSNQPQHF
NA,NA,TRBV7-9,TRBJ2-7,TGTGCCAGCAGCCCTGGACCAGGAACCTACGAGCAGTACTTC,CASSPGPGTYEQYF
TRBD2,NA,TRBV19,TRBJ2-5,TGTGCCAGTAGTATAGGTCAGACTAGCGGAACAGAGACCCAGTACTTC,CASSIGQTSGTETQYF
NA,NA,TRBV7-8,TRBJ2-3,TGTGCCAGCAGCCTATTACTAGATACGCAGTATTTT,CASSLLLDTQYF
NA,NA,TRBV5-1,TRBJ1-2,TGCGCCAGCACTCCCGTGGAGGGAGGAGACTATGGCTACACCTTC,CASTPVEGGDYGYTF
TRBD1,NA,TRBV5-1,TRBJ1-1,TGCGCCAGCAGCTTGACGGCAGGGGGAAGCACTGAAGCTTTCTTT,CASSLTAGGSTEAFF
TRBD1,NA,TRBV12-5,TRBJ2-3,TGTGCTAGTGCCGACAGGGGCCCTACCACAGATACGCAGTATTTT,CASADRGPTTDTQYF
NA,once,TRBV7-9,TRBJ2-4,TGTGCCAGCAGCTTCAGGACGGAAGCCAAAAACATTCAGTACTTC,CASSFRTEAKNIQYF
NA,NA,TRBV9,TRBJ2-1,TGTGCCAGCAGCGGGGGAAGTATGGGCAATGAGCAGTTCTTC,CASSGGSMGNEQFF
TRBD1,NA,TRBV5-5,TRBJ2-7,TGTGCCAGCAGCCGTCATTTGGGACAGGGTAGCTTGGCTTCGTACGAGCAGTACTTC,CASSRHLGQGSLASYEQYF
TRBD1,NA,TRBV27,TRBJ2-6,TGTGCCAGCAGTTCCACAGGGGCGGGGGCCAACGTCCTGACTTTC,CASSSTGAGANVLTF
TRBD1,once,TRBV7-8,TRBJ1-4,TGTGCCAGCAGCCCCCGGGGACAGGGAGGGGAAAAACTGTTTTTT,CASSPRGQGGEKLFF
NA,NA,TRBV6-4,TRBJ1-2,TGTGCCAGCAGTGACGACATAGGAAGCCCGAACTATGGCTACACCTTC,CASSDDIGSPNYGYTF
NA,NA,TRBV10-1,TRBJ1-1,TGCGCCAGCAGCCAAGGACATTCGAACACTGAAGCTTTCTTT,CASSQGHSNTEAFF
NA,NA,TRBV7-2,TRBJ2-1,TGTGCCAGCAGCCTCAAGGGGCTCCTTCGCAATGAGCAGTTCTTC,CASSLKGLLRNEQFF
NA,NA,TRBV12-5,TRBJ2-5,TGTGCTAGTGGCTTCGAAGGACTGGGTGGAGAGACCCAGTACTTC,CASGFEGLGGETQYF
NA,NA,TRBV6-5,TRBJ2-7,TGTGCCAGCAGTCATAGCTACGAGCAGTACTTC,CASSHSYEQYF
NA,NA,TRBV7-2,TRBJ2-1,TGTGCCAGCAGCTCCTTTAGCGCAGAGCAGTTCTTC,CASSSFSAEQFF
NA,NA,TRBV6-6,TRBJ1-1,TGTGCCAGCCAAGGTAACACTGAAGCTTTCTTT,CASQGNTEAFF
TRBD2,NA,TRBV7-2,TRBJ2-3,TGTGCCAGCAGCTTTTTAGCGGGGGGCCCGGTGGATACGCAGTATTTT,CASSFLAGGPVDTQYF
NA,NA,TRBV23-1,TRBJ1-2,TGCGCCAGCAGTCGGAACCTTAGGGTAAACTATGGCTACACCTTC,CASSRNLRVNYGYTF
NA,NA,TRBV5-1,TRBJ2-2,TGCGCCAGCAGCTTCCAGGGTAACACCGGGGAGCTGTTTTTT,CASSFQGNTGELFF
NA,NA,TRBV11-1,TRBJ2-1,TGTGCCAGCAGCCCGGCCTTTAACAATGAGCAGTTCTTC,CASSPAFNNEQFF
TRBD2,few,TRBV7-9,TRBJ2-7,TGTGCCAGCAGCTTAGGACTAGCGGGAGGCGAGCAGTACTTC,CASSLGLAGGEQYF
TRBD1,NA,TRBV6-6,TRBJ1-4,TGTGCCAGCAGTTACCCCGACAGGGCTAACGAAAAACTGTTTTTT,CASSYPDRANEKLFF
NA,NA,TRBV7-9,TRBJ2-3,TGTGCCAGCAGCTTTAGAAGGCAGGGGCGCACAGATACGCAGTATTTT,CASSFRRQGRTDTQYF
NA,NA,TRBV6-1,TRBJ1-5,TGTGCCAGCAAGGCGGCATATAGCAATCAGCCCCAGCATTTT,CASKAAYSNQPQHF
NA,NA,TRBV6-4,TRBJ2-1,TGTGCCAGCAGTGAGGGGACGGGAGCGAACAATGAGCAGTTCTTC,CASSEGTGANNEQFF
TRBD1,NA,TRBV2,TRBJ2-5,TGTGCCAGCTCCGGGACAGGTTACCAAGAGACCCAGTACTTC,CASSGTGYQETQYF
NA,NA,TRBV27,TRBJ2-7,TGTGCCAGCAGTTTAGGCGGGACGTCTTACGAGCAGTACTTC,CASSLGGTSYEQYF